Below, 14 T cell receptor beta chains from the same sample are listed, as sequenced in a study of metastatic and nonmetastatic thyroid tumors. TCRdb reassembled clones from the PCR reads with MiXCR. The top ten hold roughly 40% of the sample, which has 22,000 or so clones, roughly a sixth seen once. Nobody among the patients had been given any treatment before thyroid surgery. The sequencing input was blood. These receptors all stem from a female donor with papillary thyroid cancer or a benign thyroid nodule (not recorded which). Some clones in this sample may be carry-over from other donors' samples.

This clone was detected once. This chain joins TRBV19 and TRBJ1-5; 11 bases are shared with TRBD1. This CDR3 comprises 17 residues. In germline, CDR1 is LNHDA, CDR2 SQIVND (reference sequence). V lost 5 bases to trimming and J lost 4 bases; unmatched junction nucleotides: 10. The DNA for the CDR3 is TGTGCCAGTAGTTGGGGACAGGGGGAATTTCGAAATCAGCCCCAGCATTTT. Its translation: CASSWGQGEFRNQPQHF.

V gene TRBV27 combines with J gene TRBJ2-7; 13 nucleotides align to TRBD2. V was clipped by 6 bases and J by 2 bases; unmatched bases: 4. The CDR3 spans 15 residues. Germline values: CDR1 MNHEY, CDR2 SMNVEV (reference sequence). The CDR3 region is CASSYGLAGAYEQYF. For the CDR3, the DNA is TGTGCCAGCAGCTACGGACTAGCGGGGGCCTACGAGCAGTACTTC.

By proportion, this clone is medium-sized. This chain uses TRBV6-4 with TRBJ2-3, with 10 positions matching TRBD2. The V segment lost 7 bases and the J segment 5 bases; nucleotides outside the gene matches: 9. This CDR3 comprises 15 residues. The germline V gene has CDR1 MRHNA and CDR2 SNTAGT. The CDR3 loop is CASTKVAGGIDTQYF. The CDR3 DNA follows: TGTGCCAGCACCAAGGTAGCGGGAGGCATAGATACGCAGTATTTT.

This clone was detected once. The CDR3 DNA reads TGCAGTCCTACCTACGAAACTAACTATGGCTACACCTTC. Its protein product is CSPTYETNYGYTF. The rearrangement uses TRBV20-1 and TRBJ1-2; D remains unclear. This CDR3 contains 13 residues. Germline V CDR1 and CDR2: DFQATT, SNEGSKA (reference sequence). Trimming removed 8 bases at V and 0 bases at J, with 13 bases between.

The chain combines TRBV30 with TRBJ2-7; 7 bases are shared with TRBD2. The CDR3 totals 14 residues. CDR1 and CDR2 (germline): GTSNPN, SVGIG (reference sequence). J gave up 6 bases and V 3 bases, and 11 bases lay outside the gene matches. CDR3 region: CAWSGGAGPGEQYF. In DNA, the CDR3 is TGTGCCTGGAGCGGCGGAGCGGGACCGGGCGAGCAGTACTTC.

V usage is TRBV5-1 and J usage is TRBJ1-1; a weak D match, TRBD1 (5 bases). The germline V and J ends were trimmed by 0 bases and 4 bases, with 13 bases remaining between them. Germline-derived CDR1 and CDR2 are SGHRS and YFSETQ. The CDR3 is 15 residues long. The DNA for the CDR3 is TGCGCCAGCAGCTTGGCCCGAGGGGACGGCACTGAAGCTTTCTTT. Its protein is CASSLARGDGTEAFF.

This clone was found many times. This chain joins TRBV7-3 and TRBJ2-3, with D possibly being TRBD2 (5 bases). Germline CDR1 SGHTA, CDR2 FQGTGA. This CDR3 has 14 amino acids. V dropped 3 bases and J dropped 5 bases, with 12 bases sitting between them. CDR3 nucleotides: TGTGCCAGCAGCTTCGGCGGGCCCGAAGATACGCAGTATTTT. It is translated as CASSFGGPEDTQYF. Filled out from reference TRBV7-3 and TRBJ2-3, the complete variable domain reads GAGVSQTPSNKVTEKGKYVELRCDPISGHTALYWYRQSLGQGPEFLIYFQGTGAADDSGLPNDRFFAVRPEGSVSTLKIQRTERGDSAVYLCASSFGGPEDTQYFGPGTRLTVL.

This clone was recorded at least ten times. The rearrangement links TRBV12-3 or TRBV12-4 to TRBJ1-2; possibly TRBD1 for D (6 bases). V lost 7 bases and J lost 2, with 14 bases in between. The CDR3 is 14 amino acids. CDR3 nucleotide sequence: TGTGCCAGCATCACCGGGACAAGGAACTATGGCTACACCTTC. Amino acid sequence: CASITGTRNYGYTF.

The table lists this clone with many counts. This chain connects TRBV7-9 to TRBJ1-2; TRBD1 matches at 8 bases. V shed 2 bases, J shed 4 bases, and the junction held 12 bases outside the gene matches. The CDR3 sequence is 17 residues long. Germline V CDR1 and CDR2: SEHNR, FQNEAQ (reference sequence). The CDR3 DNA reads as TGTGCCAGCAGCTTAAAGGACAGGGTAAATCTTGGCTATGGCTACACCTTC. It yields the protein CASSLKDRVNLGYGYTF.

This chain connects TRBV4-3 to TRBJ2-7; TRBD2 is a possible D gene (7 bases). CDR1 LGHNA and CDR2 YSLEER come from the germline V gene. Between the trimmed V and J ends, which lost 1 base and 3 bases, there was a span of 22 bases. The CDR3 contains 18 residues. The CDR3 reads CASSQARAGDTLRYEQYF. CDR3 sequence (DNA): TGCGCCAGCAGCCAAGCTCGTGCGGGGGACACCCTCCGCTACGAGCAGTACTTC.

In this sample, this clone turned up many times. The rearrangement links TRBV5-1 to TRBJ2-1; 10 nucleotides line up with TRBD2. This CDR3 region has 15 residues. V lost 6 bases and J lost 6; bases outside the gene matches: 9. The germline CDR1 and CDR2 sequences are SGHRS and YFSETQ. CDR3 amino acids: CASKGKREGVNEQFF. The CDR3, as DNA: TGCGCCAGCAAGGGGAAGCGGGAGGGAGTCAATGAGCAGTTCTTC. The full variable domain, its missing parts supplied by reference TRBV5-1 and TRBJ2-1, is KAGVTQTPRYLIKTRGQQVTLSCSPISGHRSVSWYQQTPGQGLQFLFEYFSETQRNKGNFPGRFSGRQFSNSRSEMNVSTLELGDSALYLCASKGKREGVNEQFFGPGTRLTVL.

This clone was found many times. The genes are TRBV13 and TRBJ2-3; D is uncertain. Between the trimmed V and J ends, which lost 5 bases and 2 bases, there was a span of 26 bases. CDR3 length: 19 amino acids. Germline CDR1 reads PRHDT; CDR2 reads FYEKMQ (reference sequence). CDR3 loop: CASSDDSGWGSPFTDTQYF. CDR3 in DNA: TGTGCCAGCAGCGATGACTCTGGGTGGGGTTCCCCATTCACAGATACGCAGTATTTT.

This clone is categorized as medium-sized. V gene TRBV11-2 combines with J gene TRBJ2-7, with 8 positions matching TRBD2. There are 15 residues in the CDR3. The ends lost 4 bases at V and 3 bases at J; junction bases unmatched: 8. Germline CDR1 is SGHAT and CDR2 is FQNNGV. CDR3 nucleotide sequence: TGTGCCAGCAGCTCGATAGCGGGACTAAACTACGAGCAGTACTTC. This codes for CASSSIAGLNYEQYF.

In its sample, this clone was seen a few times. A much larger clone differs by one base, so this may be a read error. The CDR3 DNA reads TGTGCCAGCAGTCCCGTGTCGTCGCGAGGGACGGATACGCAGTATTTT. Translating gives CASSPVSSRGTDTQYF. The genes are TRBV28 and TRBJ2-3; D is perhaps TRBD1 or TRBD2 (5 bases each). Looked up from germline, CDR1 is MDHEN and CDR2 is SYDVKM. The CDR3 is 16 amino acids. V dropped 5 bases and J dropped 6 bases, with 21 bases sitting between them.